Below are 5 T cell receptor beta chains sequenced from a single sample in a study of shared clonotypes between healthy human individuals. Assay: immunoSEQ multiplex PCR; the TCRdb copy retains only in-frame clones and omits some. The profile covers about 800,000 clones, with 96% appearing a single time and under 0.25% taken by the ten largest. CD45RO negativity and positive selection for CCR7 defined naive CD8 cells, a population that excluded terminally differentiated effector memory CD45RA+ cells. Sequencing was carried out using naive CD8+ T cells sorted from blood. The receptors were gathered from a man aged 25 to 45 in good health.

The chain couples TRBV11-2 to TRBJ2-5, with D uncertain. V lost 5 bases, J lost 2 bases, and 9 bases lay in between. Germline loops: CDR1 SGHAT, CDR2 FQNNGV. This CDR3 has 13 residues. The CDR3 loop reads CASSPDLQETQYF. The CDR3 DNA follows: TGTGCCAGCAGCCCCGACTTACAAGAGACCCAGTACTTC.

The CDR3 sequence is CASSLEGGELFF. CDR3 bases: TGCGCCAGCAGCTTGGAAGGCGGGGAGCTGTTTTTT. J is TRBJ2-2 and V is TRBV5-1; D remains ambiguous. The V end lost 0 bases, the J end lost 7 bases, and 4 bases lay between the germline ends. The CDR3 has 12 residues. The germline gives CDR1 SGHRS, CDR2 YFSETQ. Full variable domain (remainder filled in from reference TRBV5-1 and TRBJ2-2): KAGVTQTPRYLIKTRGQQVTLSCSPISGHRSVSWYQQTPGQGLQFLFEYFSETQRNKGNFPGRFSGRQFSNSRSEMNVSTLELGDSALYLCASSLEGGELFFGEGSRLTVL.

The V gene is TRBV27, the J gene TRBJ2-1; 11 bases line up with TRBD2. This CDR3 spans 17 amino acids. The germline gives CDR1 MNHEY, CDR2 SMNVEV (reference sequence). The V and J ends lost 2 bases and 9 bases, in that order; junction bases with no gene match: 12. In DNA form, the CDR3 reads TGTGCCAGCAGTTTACCCACCCTATCCGGGACTAGCGGTGAGCAGTTCTTC. Translated, it gives CASSLPTLSGTSGEQFF.

To note about this clone: Other DNA sequences in this specimen translate into the identical CDR3. The chain is built from TRBV7-2 and TRBJ2-7; D gene unclear. V was pared by 3 bases and J by 3 bases, with 6 bases between. The CDR3 extends over 12 amino acids. The germline V gene has CDR1 SGHTA and CDR2 FQGNSA. CDR3 sequence: CASSLYSYEQYF. CDR3 DNA: TGTGCCAGCAGCTTGTACAGCTACGAGCAGTACTTC.

J is TRBJ1-5 and V is TRBV27; no clear D. The CDR3 has 16 amino acids. Germline CDR1 and CDR2: MNHEY and SMNVEV (reference sequence). V lost 5 bases and J 2 bases, leaving 16 bases between the germline ends. This chain's CDR3 is CASSPMDPVGNQPQHF. The CDR3 region has the DNA TGTGCCAGCAGTCCTATGGACCCGGTGGGCAATCAGCCCCAGCATTTT.